This T cell receptor (beta chain) comes out of a study of shared clonotypes between healthy human individuals (dated by TCRdb to 2018 to 2021). About the investigation overall: A couple of women and three men aged 18 to 49 years were included in the cohort. For each donor, CD4 naive and CD4 memory were each given three plates, CD8 naive was given two plates, and CD8 memory was given one plate. The study deeply sequenced blood TCR repertoires of about 5 healthy adults to estimate repertoire size and the extent of clonotype sharing between individuals. Different laboratories and diverse techniques were used to prepare libraries and sequence TCR repertoires, to increase sequencing depth and limit assay-specific biases. Between about 0.85 and 9.5 billion PBMCs per donor were obtained by leukapheresis. On the study overall, not on this receptor specifically: Larger estimated clonotype richness was generally found for naive subsets than for memory subsets. The genetic and exposure-history diversity represented was limited by the small number of donors. Incomplete sequencing was indicated by rarefaction of sorted-subset datasets, despite the large sequencing depth. Compared with non-shared clonotypes, clonotypes shared by all four sorted-subset donors had higher generation probabilities. Sampling was limited to blood, and TCR repertoires in tissue likely differ from TCR repertoires in blood. Pairwise subsampling led to the expectation that sequencing depth would affect the degree of clonotype sharing among donors. Across a few donors, 5% to 6% of naive CD4, 3.5% of naive CD8, around 2.1% of memory CD4, and approximately 0.4% of memory CD8 clonotypes were shared.

Using the deep immunoSEQ assay, multiplex PCR amplified TCR CDR3 regions from genomic DNA. Extracted genomic DNA from each cell subset was spread evenly across all wells of several immunoSEQ 96-well plates, with each plate serving as a replicate. Each replicate PCR for sorted subsets received around 0.2 ug genomic DNA, equal to tens of thousands of T cell genomes. Purified libraries were quantified with a Qubit 3.0 fluorometer, sized on a Bioanalyzer 2100, and re-quantified with the KAPA Library Quantification kit. Every immunoSEQ 96-well plate was sequenced on a dedicated single-read 150-cycle Illumina NextSeq 550 flow cell. The authors' pipeline ran thus. Because the immunoSEQ output held only junctional sequences and lacked quality scores, the filtering could not match the filtering applied to full-length reads. To assign V/J genes and CDR3, sequences were annotated against IMGT germline references using PyIR, a Python wrapper for IgBLAST v1.9. Reads were filtered out if the reads had weak V/J assignments (E-value above 1e-6), no CDR3, stop codons, out-of-frame junctions, or ambiguous translated residues. V3J clonotypes were defined as sequences sharing the same inferred V gene, J gene, and CDR3 amino acid sequence. To compute the percentage overlap between repertoires, the number of shared unique clonotypes was divided by the size of the smaller repertoire. RTK rarefaction, the Chao1 estimator, and Recon v2.1 estimates of unobserved clonotypes were used to assess repertoire richness. For all TCRbeta clonotypes obtained by the gDNA method from a few donors, generation probabilities were computed with OLGA. Imported from immuneACCESS, the table was reduced by TCRdb to in-frame sequences with V and J called. These copies leave out some clones; in studies compared against another copy, an unresolved V gene accounts for under half, and the cause of the remainder is not known. V and J calls and clone size are as listed in that table; D and trimming were resolved from the DNA. The sample data list some 500,000 clones, and about 96% of these were observed just once. The ten largest clones capture 0.055% to 0.075% of the sample.

About this clone: Its binding antigen is unknown. The record has no base qualities; no much larger clone is one base away.

The donors were healthy, HIV-negative adults with no recently reported acute infections or vaccinations. All donors were Caucasian adults living in Nashville, Tennessee, USA. CD4+ T cells were enriched through magnetic negative selection, after which naive cells were positively selected on CD45RA and the remaining negative fraction served as the memory subset. Blood was obtained by leukapheresis, after which PBMCs were separated by Ficoll-Histopaque density gradient centrifugation and cryopreserved in liquid nitrogen vapor phase. Analytical flow cytometry was used to check the purity and quantity of each magnetically sorted T cell population. Each sorted fraction had its genomic DNA isolated and then quantified by UV absorbance on a Nanodrop 2000c. Sequencing input: naive CD4+ T cells sorted from blood. The cell subset or site label here, explained by the study, means: CD45RA+ positively selected. This clonotype was obtained from a young woman in good health.

The nucleotide sequence is given as TGCGCCAGCAGCTTGCATCCATCGGATGAGCAGTACTTC. Protein translation: CASSLHPSDEQYF. The chain is made from TRBV5-1 and TRBJ2-7, with the D gene call left open. According to the germline V gene, CDR1 reads SGHRS and CDR2 reads YFSETQ. V loses 1 base, J loses 7 bases, and the germline ends lie 12 bases apart. Taken from cysteine to phenylalanine, the CDR3 has 13 residues. Left in the record is the CDR3 DNA by itself, 39 bases read in frame from the first base.